A single sample gave rise to the 19 T cell receptor beta chains below, sequenced in a study of T cell changes during pregnancy in multiple sclerosis. The method was immunoSEQ multiplex PCR; TCRdb's version includes in-frame clones alone and lacks a portion of them. Of around 60,000 clones detected, roughly 93% appear once; the ten largest clones hold under 2%. The specimen comprised peripheral blood, sampled after pregnancy. These receptors originate from a female donor with multiple sclerosis, enrolled in a pregnancy study.

CDR3 in amino acids: CASSPAQGANTGELFF. In DNA form, the CDR3 reads TGTGCCAGCAGCCCGGCGCAGGGTGCGAACACCGGGGAGCTGTTTTTT. The genes are TRBV9 and TRBJ2-2; perhaps TRBD1 as D (5 bases). CDR3 length: 16 amino acids. V was pared by 4 bases and J by 0 bases, with 13 bases between. Per the germline V gene, CDR1 is SGDLS and CDR2 is YYNGEE.

The V call is TRBV19, the J call TRBJ2-2; TRBD2 agrees at 8 bases. This CDR3 has 15 residues. CDR1 and CDR2 (germline): LNHDA, SQIVND (reference sequence). V dropped 6 bases and J dropped 1; count of bases not matched to a gene: 4. The CDR3 nucleotides read TGTGCCAGTAGAAGCGGGAGTAGGAACACCGGGGAGCTGTTTTTT. Translation: CASRSGSRNTGELFF.

The chain combines TRBV9 with TRBJ2-2; weak D call: TRBD2 (6 bases). Deletions cut 4 bases from V and 2 bases from J, with 9 bases between. Germline V gene lookup returns CDR1 SGDLS and CDR2 YYNGEE. This CDR3 region has 14 residues. The CDR3 sequence: CASSLTSNTGELFF. The CDR3 nucleotides are TGTGCCAGCAGCCTGACTAGTAACACCGGGGAGCTGTTTTTT.

The chain carries TRBV28 and TRBJ2-5, with 9 bases that match TRBD1. The germline CDR1 and CDR2 sequences are MDHEN and SYDVKM. This CDR3 has 15 amino acids. V dropped 3 bases and J dropped 3; count of bases not matched to a gene: 5. This CDR3 is CASSLWTGEKETQYF. In DNA form, the CDR3 reads TGTGCCAGCAGTTTGTGGACAGGGGAAAAAGAGACCCAGTACTTC.

The V gene is TRBV13, the J gene TRBJ2-2; 9 bases are shared with TRBD1. This CDR3 spans 18 amino acids. V gave up 5 bases and J gave up 2 bases; unmatched junction bases: 12. Germline V gene data show CDR1 as PRHDT and CDR2 as FYEKMQ (reference sequence). CDR3 in amino acids: CASSNRDRATHNTGELFF. The CDR3 nucleotides read TGTGCCAGCAGCAACCGGGACAGGGCTACCCACAACACCGGGGAGCTGTTTTTT.

The chain carries TRBV27 and TRBJ1-1; D may be TRBD1 (5 bases). The CDR3 runs to 14 residues. Germline CDR1 and CDR2: MNHEY and SMNVEV (reference sequence). Trimming stripped 2 bases from V and 3 bases from J, with 10 bases between. CDR3 sequence (DNA): TGTGCCAGCAGTTTAGGGGGACTACACACTGAAGCTTTCTTT. Protein sequence: CASSLGGLHTEAFF.

V gene TRBV19 combines with J gene TRBJ2-1; D is undetermined. V was shortened by 1 base and J by 0 bases, with 16 bases between the two germline ends. This CDR3 contains 18 residues. Germline-derived CDR1 and CDR2 are LNHDA and SQIVND (reference sequence). In nucleotides, the CDR3 is TGTGCCAGTAGTATAGGTAACAGTCTAAGGATCTCCTACAATGAGCAGTTCTTC. It translates to CASSIGNSLRISYNEQFF.

The V gene is TRBV2, the J gene TRBJ1-4; tentatively, D is TRBD1 (6 bases). The CDR3 sequence is 18 residues long. V was pared by 2 bases and J by 0 bases, with 16 bases between. Germline CDR1 and CDR2: SNHLY and FYNNEI. CDR3 sequence reads: CASSELDSFSATNEKLFF. DNA for the CDR3: TGTGCCAGCAGTGAACTGGACAGCTTCTCTGCAACTAATGAAAAACTGTTTTTT.

The chain employs TRBV2 and TRBJ1-6; no reliable D call. V lost 6 bases to trimming and J lost 9 bases, with 6 bases between them. CDR3 length: 11 amino acids. Germline-derived CDR1 and CDR2 are SNHLY and FYNNEI. CDR3 loop: CASSVSSPLHF. CDR3 in DNA: TGTGCCAGCAGCGTCAGTTCACCCCTCCACTTT.

This clone was recorded once. V gene TRBV27 combines with J gene TRBJ1-1; weak D call: TRBD1 (5 bases). The CDR3 has 13 amino acids. The V and J ends lost 5 bases and 8 bases respectively, with 15 bases between them. From germline, CDR1 is MNHEY and CDR2 SMNVEV (reference sequence). The CDR3 protein is CASSPRGGEEAFF. DNA for the CDR3: TGTGCCAGCAGTCCCCGGGGGGGGGAAGAAGCTTTCTTT.

This clone came up a few times. This sequence joins TRBV4-3 and TRBJ1-1, with TRBD1 as a possible D gene (6 bases). Germline CDR1 is LGHNA and CDR2 is YSLEER. The CDR3 has 14 amino acids. Trimming stripped 4 bases from V and 3 bases from J, with 12 bases between. The CDR3: CASSRKQGDTEAFF. CDR3 DNA sequence: TGCGCCAGCAGCCGGAAACAGGGAGACACTGAAGCTTTCTTT.

The chain is built from TRBV5-1 and TRBJ1-1; D might be TRBD1 (6 bases). The CDR3 loop spans 15 amino acids. With 4 bases removed from V and 3 bases from J, the gap between germline ends came to 16 bases. Germline lookup yields CDR1 SGHRS and CDR2 YFSETQ. CDR3 region: CASSQGGGLYTEAFF. CDR3 bases: TGCGCCAGCAGCCAAGGGGGGGGACTATACACTGAAGCTTTCTTT.

V and J are TRBV29-1 and TRBJ1-1; no reliable D call. The ends were cut back, 7 bases at V and 5 bases at J, with 14 bases in the middle. Germline V gene sequence: CDR1 SQVTM, CDR2 ANQGSEA. There are 12 residues in the CDR3. CDR3 sequence reads: CSGLRGRTEAFF. CDR3 sequence (DNA): TGCAGCGGCCTCCGAGGGAGAACTGAAGCTTTCTTT.

V and J are TRBV27 and TRBJ2-7; the D gene is possibly TRBD2 (5 bases). Trimming shortened V by 2 bases and J by 4 bases, and 9 bases separated the two germline ends. CDR1 is MNHEY and CDR2 is SMNVEV in the germline V gene (reference sequence). This CDR3 is built from 13 residues. CDR3 coding DNA: TGTGCCAGCAGTTTAGGAGGTTCGTACGAGCAGTACTTC. It translates to CASSLGGSYEQYF.

This clone was seen just once. The V call is TRBV18, the J call TRBJ2-6, with TRBD1 matching 8 bases. V was pared by 1 base and J by 2 bases, with 10 bases of the junction left unmatched. The CDR3 loop spans 19 amino acids. Germline V gene lookup returns CDR1 KGHSH and CDR2 LQKENI. CDR3 sequence: CASSPLTGQGIPGANVLTF. CDR3 bases: TGTGCCAGCTCACCACTAACCGGACAGGGAATCCCTGGGGCCAACGTCCTGACTTTC.

The chain links TRBV4-3 to TRBJ2-2; D perhaps matches TRBD2 (7 bases). CDR1 and CDR2 from the germline V gene are LGHNA and YSLEER. CDR3 length: 15 amino acids. Trimming pared 4 bases from V and 0 bases from J, leaving 9 bases between. The CDR3 protein is CASSRGGANTGELFF. The CDR3, as DNA: TGCGCCAGCAGCCGAGGGGGGGCGAACACCGGGGAGCTGTTTTTT.

This CDR3 is CASSPREQGVGNTEAFF. The CDR3 DNA follows: TGTGCCAGCTCACCACGAGAACAGGGGGTTGGGAACACTGAAGCTTTCTTT. The chain combines TRBV18 with TRBJ1-1, with 8 nucleotides matching TRBD1. From germline, CDR1 is KGHSH and CDR2 LQKENI. CDR3 length: 17 residues. V shed 1 base and J 1 base; nucleotides not matched to a gene: 8.

The genes are TRBV11-3 and TRBJ1-1, with 9 nucleotides matching TRBD1. There are 14 residues in the CDR3. Losses at the gene ends were 5 bases for V and 6 bases for J; bases not matched to a gene: 7. From germline, CDR1 is SGHNT and CDR2 YENEEA. The CDR3 reads CASSRRQGVSEAFF. The DNA of the CDR3 is TGTGCCAGCAGCAGAAGACAGGGGGTGTCTGAAGCTTTCTTT.

V usage is TRBV30 and J usage is TRBJ2-3, with 7 bases lining up with TRBD1. CDR3 size: 18 residues. In germline, CDR1 is GTSNPN, CDR2 SVGIG (reference sequence). V gave up 0 bases and J gave up 2 bases; unmatched junction bases: 14. CDR3 amino acids: CAWSVPPYRGWATDTQYF. The CDR3 nucleotides read TGTGCCTGGAGTGTACCCCCCTACAGGGGATGGGCCACAGATACGCAGTATTTT.